This entry features one T cell receptor beta chain sequence. Its cognate antigen is unknown. Incorporation of UMIs carrying a 6-nucleotide sample barcode was performed by template switching. TCRdb reprocessed the 5' RACE reads and reports one entry per CDR3 protein, with no DNA. The sample table sets out more than 95,000 distinct CDR3 sequences. This sample was taken from a study of monozygotic twins with inflammatory bowel disease. Whole-study findings and limits: People with IBD had fewer clonotypes in common with others than healthy twins did, especially with disease activity. IBD patients had lower TCRbeta diversity (inverse Simpson) than healthy co-twins.

Germline V gives CDR1 DFQATT, CDR2 SNEGSKA (reference sequence). The CDR3 contains 11 residues. The rearrangement joins TRBV20-1 to TRBJ2-1; TCRdb gives TRBD1 as the D gene, but with no DNA this cannot be confirmed. Sequencing was performed on blood. This receptor was identified in a human donor with ulcerative colitis or Crohn's disease, or a healthy co-twin of an affected twin (not recorded which). The CDR3 here is CSASRANEQFF.